One sample yielded the 20 T cell receptor beta chains listed below, sequenced in a study of beta chain features in type 1 diabetes. Of the isolated RNA, all was reverse transcribed, and so the sequenced material was expressed TCRB transcripts. Sequencing used immunoSEQ multiplex PCR; TCRdb keeps in-frame clones, though not all of them. This table has 360,000 or so clones, 15% to 20% appearing once. Sequencing was done on a sample of naive CD4+ T cells from blood. The origin of the receptors is a young woman in good health.

This clone was counted between two and nine times. The J gene is TRBJ2-7, the V gene TRBV5-1; 10 bases map to TRBD1. The germline CDR1 and CDR2 sequences are SGHRS and YFSETQ. V was clipped by 1 base and J by 4 bases; unmatched bases: 5. The CDR3 loop spans 15 amino acids. The CDR3 nucleotides read TGCGCCAGCAGCTTGAGGGACAGGGGATCGTACGAGCAGTACTTC. Translation gives CASSLRDRGSYEQYF.

This clone was picked up a small number of times. One junction end disagrees with the germline gene, perhaps due to a read error. This rearrangement joins TRBV12-5 to TRBJ2-1, with 13 bases fitting TRBD2. This CDR3 has 14 amino acids. The V gene's germline CDR1 is LGHNT and CDR2 FRNRAP. The CDR3 region is CASGPRLAGGRRVF. The CDR3 nucleotides read TGTGCTAGTGGTCCTAGACTAGCGGGGGGCCGGAGGGTCTTC.

The chain employs TRBV29-1 and TRBJ1-1, with 7 bases that match TRBD1. The ends lost 6 bases at V and 1 base at J; junction bases unmatched: 17. The CDR3 runs to 17 residues. Germline-derived CDR1 and CDR2 are SQVTM and ANQGSEA. CDR3 in DNA: TGCAGCGTCAATGGGGGCCCCGGGACAGCTTCGAACACTGAAGCTTTCTTT. Protein: CSVNGGPGTASNTEAFF. Variable domain in full (rest from reference TRBV29-1 and TRBJ1-1): SAVISQKPSRDICQRGTSLTIQCQVDSQVTMMFWYRQQPGQSLTLIATANQGSEATYESGFVIDKFPISRPNLTFSTLTVSNMSPEDSSIYLCSVNGGPGTASNTEAFFGQGTRLTVV.

This clone was detected only a few times. The CDR3 reads CASSPGLSTDTQYF. CDR3 sequence (DNA): TGTGCCAGCAGCCCCGGACTGAGCACAGATACGCAGTATTTT. The chain couples TRBV7-2 to TRBJ2-3, with a tentative D call TRBD2 (5 bases). Germline CDR1 reads SGHTA; CDR2 reads FQGNSA. The CDR3 is 14 amino acids. The ends were cut back, 5 bases at V and 0 bases at J, with 9 bases in the middle. The full variable domain, its missing parts supplied by reference TRBV7-2 and TRBJ2-3, is GAGVSQSPSNKVTEKGKDVELRCDPISGHTALYWYRQSLGQGLEFLIYFQGNSAPDKSGLPSDRFSAERTGGSVSTLTIQRTQQEDSAVYLCASSPGLSTDTQYFGPGTRLTVL.

This clone was picked up a small number of times. The rearrangement links TRBV7-9 to TRBJ1-1; TRBD1 aligns across 9 bases. Looked up from germline, CDR1 is SEHNR and CDR2 is FQNEAQ (reference sequence). V trimming: 5 bases; J trimming: 2 bases; junction bases outside the gene matches: 3. The CDR3 contains 14 residues. CDR3 coding DNA: TGTGCCAGCAGCCAGGGACAGGGTAACACTGAAGCTTTCTTT. Protein product: CASSQGQGNTEAFF.

The chain combines TRBV2 with TRBJ1-2, with D possibly matching TRBD1 (5 bases). V was trimmed by 2 bases and J by 7 bases, leaving 8 bases between them. Germline loops: CDR1 SNHLY, CDR2 FYNNEI. CDR3 length: 12 residues. CDR3 coding DNA: TGTGCCAGCAGTGAAAGGACATTTGGCTACACCTTC. It specifies CASSERTFGYTF.

There are a few counts of this clone. The chain carries TRBV30 and TRBJ2-3; D perhaps matches TRBD1 (6 bases). V shed 5 bases and J shed 4 bases, with 16 bases lying between them. This CDR3 region has 14 residues. Germline V lookup: CDR1 GTSNPN, CDR2 SVGIG (reference sequence). This CDR3 is CAWAKDSWADTQYF. The CDR3 DNA sequence: TGTGCCTGGGCTAAGGACAGTTGGGCAGATACGCAGTATTTT.

This clone was counted only a few times. This chain uses TRBV29-1 with TRBJ2-2; TRBD2 agrees at 8 bases. The CDR3 is 15 residues long. Germline V gene lookup returns CDR1 SQVTM and CDR2 ANQGSEA. The CDR3 here is CRSPPSGRNTGELFF. The DNA of the CDR3 is TGCAGGTCACCACCAAGCGGGAGGAACACCGGGGAGCTGTTTTTT.

The table lists this clone with a count of one. This rearrangement joins TRBV27 to TRBJ2-5, with TRBD2 identical over 7 bases. This CDR3 region has 15 residues. Germline assignment: CDR1 MNHEY and CDR2 SMNVEV (reference sequence). The V gene end was trimmed by 4 bases and the J gene end by 6 bases; junction bases not matched to a gene: 11. The CDR3 region is CASSSIRGRKKTQYF. CDR3 DNA sequence: TGTGCCAGCAGTTCAATTCGCGGGAGAAAGAAGACCCAGTACTTC.

The J gene is TRBJ2-5, the V gene TRBV4-1; D ambiguous. The closer fit of TRBJ2-7 to the DNA end suggests the J call may be wrong. The CDR3 has 14 amino acids. Germline loops: CDR1 MGHRA, CDR2 YSYEKL. The CDR3 DNA reads TGCGCCAGCAGCTCTATCGGCGGATCCTACGAGCAGTACTTC. Translating gives CASSSIGGSYEQYF.

This chain connects TRBV7-9 to TRBJ1-1, with TRBD1 identical over 7 bases. In germline, CDR1 is SEHNR, CDR2 FQNEAQ (reference sequence). V was clipped by 5 bases and J by 3 bases; unmatched bases: 12. The CDR3 is made up of 16 amino acids. DNA for the CDR3: TGTGCCAGCAGCGCCCCGAAGGGGGCAAGGGACACTGAAGCTTTCTTT. As protein: CASSAPKGARDTEAFF.

This clone was seen a few times. The rearrangement links TRBV15 to TRBJ2-3; the match to TRBD1 covers 8 bases. CDR1 is LNHNV and CDR2 is YYDKDF in the germline V gene (reference sequence). CDR3 length: 16 residues. The junction had 6 bases not matched to a gene; V was cut back by 4 bases and J by 0 bases. The CDR3 spells CATSTRTGSSTDTQYF. The CDR3 coding sequence is TGTGCCACCAGCACCCGGACAGGGAGTAGCACAGATACGCAGTATTTT.

The V and J genes are TRBV19 and TRBJ1-2, with D possibly TRBD1 on 6 matching bases. The germline V and J ends were trimmed by 6 bases and 3 bases, with 17 bases remaining between them. The germline V gene has CDR1 LNHDA and CDR2 SQIVND (reference sequence). CDR3 size: 15 residues. This CDR3 is CASRVDGRGHYGYTF. The CDR3 coding sequence is TGTGCCAGTAGGGTGGACGGCAGGGGCCACTATGGCTACACCTTC.

This chain links TRBV5-4 with TRBJ2-5; D remains unclear. Germline CDR1 SGHNT, CDR2 YYREEE (reference sequence). This CDR3 has 12 amino acids. Trimming took off 0 bases at V and 5 bases at J, with 5 bases between the two ends. The CDR3, as DNA: TGTGCCAGCAGCTTGGCACGGGAGACCCAGTACTTC. Translation gives CASSLARETQYF.

The chain employs TRBV7-9 and TRBJ1-2; tentative D call: TRBD1 (6 bases). Per germline, CDR1 SEHNR and CDR2 FQNEAQ (reference sequence). The CDR3 contains 14 residues. Trimming stripped 5 bases from V and 5 bases from J, with 15 bases between. The CDR3 region is CASSPRGMGYGYTF. Here the CDR3 DNA reads TGTGCCAGCAGCCCCAGGGGAATGGGGTATGGCTACACCTTC.

This rearrangement joins TRBV30 to TRBJ1-5; a possible D gene is TRBD1 (6 bases). Per the germline V gene, CDR1 is GTSNPN and CDR2 is SVGIG (reference sequence). The CDR3 contains 11 residues. V was pared by 1 base and J by 13 bases, with 11 bases between. In DNA, the CDR3 is TGTGCCTGGAGTGCGGGGGGCGGGCAGCATTTT. Translated: CAWSAGGGQHF.

V usage is TRBV9 and J usage is TRBJ2-7, with 9 bases that match TRBD2. This CDR3 has 17 residues. V shed 4 bases, J shed 2 bases, and the junction held 13 bases outside the gene matches. Per the germline V gene, CDR1 is SGDLS and CDR2 is YYNGEE. The CDR3 reads CASSHGVAGTSTYEQYF. DNA for the CDR3: TGTGCCAGCAGCCACGGGGTAGCAGGGACTAGCACCTACGAGCAGTACTTC.

The chain links TRBV10-3 to TRBJ2-7; 8 bases match TRBD1. Per the germline V gene, CDR1 is ENHRY and CDR2 is SYGVKD. The CDR3 consists of 16 residues. With V trimmed by 2 bases and J by 0 bases, 6 bases remained unmatched. CDR3 in DNA: TGTGCCATCAGTGAGAGGGGACAGGAGAGCTCCTACGAGCAGTACTTC. Translated: CAISERGQESSYEQYF.

The DNA for the CDR3 is TGCGCCAGCAGCCAAGATGGGACAGGGCGCGAGCAGTACTTC. It yields the protein CASSQDGTGREQYF. The chain carries TRBV4-3 and TRBJ2-7; 9 bases map to TRBD1. This CDR3 spans 14 amino acids. Germline lookup yields CDR1 LGHNA and CDR2 YSLEER. With 0 bases clipped from V and 6 bases from J, the junction kept 3 bases outside the gene matches.

This clone has a handful of counts. V and J are TRBV7-9 and TRBJ2-5; no clear D. The CDR3 length is 12 residues. Germline loops: CDR1 SEHNR, CDR2 FQNEAQ (reference sequence). V lost 4 bases and J 1 base, leaving 4 bases between the germline ends. For the CDR3, the DNA is TGTGCCAGCAGCTCGTTCCAAGAGACCCAGTACTTC. As protein: CASSSFQETQYF.